This TCR beta chain was captured in a study of blood T cell repertoires in COVID-19. Overall study context: T cells, B-cell-depleted T cells, or PBMCs provided the cDNA or gDNA that served as material.

Libraries were prepared by immunoSEQ multiplex PCR; TCRdb keeps only in-frame clonotypes and omits some of them. The sample shows 250,000 to 350,000 clones, approximately 88% of them seen only once. The CDR3 runs to 13 residues. Germline lookup yields CDR1 SQVTM and CDR2 ANQGSEA. Trimming cost V 6 bases and J 4 bases, with 13 bases left between them. Sequencing used peripheral blood. This TCR came from a woman in her 30s who had recovered from COVID-19. This sequence joins TRBV29-1 and TRBJ1-5; tentatively, D is TRBD1 (6 bases). The CDR3 DNA sequence: TGCAGCGTCGGATCGGACAGTAATCAGCCCCAGCATTTT. It codes for CSVGSDSNQPQHF.